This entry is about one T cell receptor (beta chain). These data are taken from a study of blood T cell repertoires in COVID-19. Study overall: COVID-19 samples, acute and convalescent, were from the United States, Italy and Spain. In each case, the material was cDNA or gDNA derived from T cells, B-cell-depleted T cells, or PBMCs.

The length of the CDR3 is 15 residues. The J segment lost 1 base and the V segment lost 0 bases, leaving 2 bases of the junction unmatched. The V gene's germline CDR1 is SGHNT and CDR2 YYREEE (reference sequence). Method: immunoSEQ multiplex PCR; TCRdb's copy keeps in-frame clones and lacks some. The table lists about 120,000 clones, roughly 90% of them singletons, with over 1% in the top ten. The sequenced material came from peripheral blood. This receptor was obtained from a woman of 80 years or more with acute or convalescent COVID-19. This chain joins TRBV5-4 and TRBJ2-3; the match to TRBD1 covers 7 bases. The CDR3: CASSLEGQRTDTQYF. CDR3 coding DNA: TGTGCCAGCAGCTTGGAGGGACAGCGCACAGATACGCAGTATTTT.